This T cell receptor beta chain was identified during a study of OX40 agonist ivuxolimab in advanced cancers. As for the study in general: At doses from 0.01 to 10 mg/kg, patients were given intravenous ivuxolimab every 2 weeks. Checkpoint inhibitors had been given previously to roughly 40% of patients. At 75% to 90% male, the cohort had a mean age of roughly 60 years, ranging from roughly 23 to 80.

The CDR3 is 12 residues long. From germline, CDR1 is SEHNR and CDR2 FQNEAQ (reference sequence). Findings of the study overall: No antigen was identified for the clonally expanded peripheral T cells.

Of note for this clone: Its antigen is as yet unknown. One junction end disagrees with the germline gene, perhaps due to a read error.

Generated by immunoSEQ multiplex PCR, the TCRdb table keeps only in-frame clones and is missing some. Found here are tens of thousands of clones, roughly 92% of them singletons; the top ten hold around 13%. This receptor was identified in an adult with an advanced solid tumor such as melanoma, head and neck, liver or kidney cancer. The genes are TRBV7-9 and TRBJ1-1; 7 bases match TRBD1. The starting material was CD4+ or CD8+ T cells sorted from blood, obtained in a trial of the OX40 agonist ivuxolimab. CDR3 DNA sequence: TGTGCCAGCAGCTTACTTTGGGACAGCCAAAGCTTT. It is translated as CASSLLWDSQSF.